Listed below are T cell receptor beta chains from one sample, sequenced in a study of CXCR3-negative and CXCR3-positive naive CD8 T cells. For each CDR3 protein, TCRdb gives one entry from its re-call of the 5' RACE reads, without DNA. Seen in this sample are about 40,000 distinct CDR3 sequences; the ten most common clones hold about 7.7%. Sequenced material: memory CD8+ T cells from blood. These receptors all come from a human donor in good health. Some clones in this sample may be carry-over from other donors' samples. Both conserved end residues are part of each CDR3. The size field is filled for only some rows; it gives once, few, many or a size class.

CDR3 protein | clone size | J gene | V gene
CATSRDSSYNEQFF | medium-sized | TRBJ2-1 | TRBV2
CASSEQGLNTEAFF | NA | TRBJ1-1 | TRBV28
CASSPRDSGEQYF | NA | TRBJ2-7 | TRBV5-1
CSVDLAGAYEQYF | NA | TRBJ2-7 | TRBV29-1
CASSFTRYNEQFF | NA | TRBJ2-1 | TRBV27
CSAVRGPEAFF | NA | TRBJ1-1 | TRBV29-1
CASRLPARRDRGRPPENTF | NA | TRBJ1-2 | TRBV12-2
CASSQSYGPQPQHF | NA | TRBJ1-5 | TRBV4-3
CASSPGPRGGSRFTEAFF | NA | TRBJ1-1 | TRBV7-6
CASRDEAFGVDTQYF | NA | TRBJ2-3 | TRBV6-5
CASSLTLLGGETQYF | NA | TRBJ2-5 | TRBV12-3/TRBV12-4
CASSHGGRGSRVEQFF | NA | TRBJ2-1 | TRBV4-3
CSVKPQVYGYTF | NA | TRBJ1-2 | TRBV29-1
CASSDMPLLAGRIQHQETQYF | NA | TRBJ2-5 | TRBV7-6
CASSHRDSTEAFF | NA | TRBJ1-1 | TRBV14
CSVPDREETQYF | NA | TRBJ2-5 | TRBV29-1
CASRSGGNEQFF | NA | TRBJ2-1 | TRBV27
CSVEDGWESSGNTIYF | NA | TRBJ1-3 | TRBV29-1
CASSYVGTYNEQFF | NA | TRBJ2-1 | TRBV6-2/TRBV6-3
CSVVSGGSSSYNEQFF | NA | TRBJ2-1 | TRBV29-1
CASSQDINGVPEAFF | NA | TRBJ1-1 | TRBV4-1
CASSLPIILAGGPGELFF | NA | TRBJ2-2 | TRBV7-8
CASNVGTGGRDTQYF | NA | TRBJ2-3 | TRBV9
CAISESGSGGVNEQFF | NA | TRBJ2-1 | TRBV10-3
CASSVGQGTYNEQFF | NA | TRBJ2-1 | TRBV19
CATSRDTDTQYF | NA | TRBJ2-3 | TRBV15
CSVEAAGVGYEQYF | NA | TRBJ2-7 | TRBV29-1
CASSNRGLEAFF | NA | TRBJ1-1 | TRBV7-6
CASSYVAGDSAIPQHF | NA | TRBJ1-5 | TRBV6-2/TRBV6-3
CASTPGAGPYEQYF | NA | TRBJ2-7 | TRBV28
CATPWLGGYEQYF | NA | TRBJ2-7 | TRBV6-5
CASSQDVSALREQYF | NA | TRBJ2-7 | TRBV4-3
CSATPGDGELFF | NA | TRBJ2-2 | TRBV20-1
CSVDRGKEAFF | NA | TRBJ1-1 | TRBV29-1
CASRNSRDRVLNEQFF | NA | TRBJ2-1 | TRBV12-2
CASSYVDGAYNEQFF | NA | TRBJ2-1 | TRBV6-6
CASRLTGSGGNTIYF | NA | TRBJ1-3 | TRBV28
CSVSGAGSEQFF | NA | TRBJ2-1 | TRBV29-1
CASSTYDRGGETQYF | NA | TRBJ2-5 | TRBV7-7
CASRRGTYEQYF | NA | TRBJ2-7 | TRBV27
CSVEWETANTGELFF | large | TRBJ2-2 | TRBV29-1
CASSQDGGAGDTQYF | NA | TRBJ2-3 | TRBV4-3
CASQSSGSYNEQFF | NA | TRBJ2-1 | TRBV28
CATRGGAEWNEQFF | NA | TRBJ2-1 | TRBV25-1
CASSALGPANTEAFF | NA | TRBJ1-1 | TRBV9
CSVSGSSYNERFF | NA | TRBJ2-1 | TRBV29-1
CASSDGQGSFSDTQYF | NA | TRBJ2-3 | TRBV4-1
CASRLGLAATYEQYF | NA | TRBJ2-7 | TRBV28
CAWTGIGGNTDTQYF | NA | TRBJ2-3 | TRBV30
CASSPPVTYNEQFF | NA | TRBJ2-1 | TRBV12-3/TRBV12-4
CASSLFDSSNQPQHF | NA | TRBJ1-5 | TRBV28
CSALTGMGYGYTF | NA | TRBJ1-2 | TRBV20-1
CASSRTGGSGQPQHF | NA | TRBJ1-5 | TRBV6-5
CASSEPARDDYEQYF | NA | TRBJ2-7 | TRBV2
CASSSMDISHQPQHF | NA | TRBJ1-5 | TRBV12-3/TRBV12-4
CASSSRDRDGYTF | NA | TRBJ1-2 | TRBV11-2
CASSSSLYTNEQYF | NA | TRBJ2-7 | TRBV6-2/TRBV6-3
CASSQDRQSSYNEQFF | NA | TRBJ2-1 | TRBV4-3
CSAKPAHAITGELFF | NA | TRBJ2-2 | TRBV20-1